The entry below describes one T cell receptor beta chain. In the authors' methods: Nucleated cell counts were estimated from reference gene primer amplification. The method was immunoSEQ multiplex PCR; TCRdb's version includes in-frame clones alone and lacks a portion of them. V and J calls plus clone size are reproduced from that table; the DNA served to infer D and trimming. The sample yields some 150,000 clones, less than 90% seen once. The sample comes from a study of blood T cell repertoires in COVID-19. Study information: Samples of COVID-19 (acute and convalescent) were obtained from the United States, Italy and Spain. The analysed material was cDNA or gDNA that came from T cells, B-cell-depleted T cells, or PBMCs.

Patients at the Seattle site were enrolled during active infection and followed longitudinally. The clonotype comes from a woman in her seventies with COVID-19, enrolled during active disease. The sequenced sample consisted of peripheral blood.

This CDR3 reads CASSLITTPEAEAFF. DNA of the CDR3: TGTGCCAGCAGTCTAATAACCACCCCTGAGGCTGAAGCTTTCTTT. The chain uses TRBV28 and TRBJ1-1; D not certain. The V and J ends lost 5 bases and 6 bases respectively, with 19 bases between them. Germline lookup yields CDR1 MDHEN and CDR2 SYDVKM. The length of the CDR3 is 15 residues.